The 28 T cell receptor beta chains reported below all come from one sample, sequenced in a study of shared clonotypes between healthy human individuals. The table came from immunoSEQ multiplex PCR; TCRdb's copy has only in-frame clones and leaves some out. The sample includes fewer than 400,000 clones, approximately 79% of them seen just once. Material for sequencing was memory CD4+ T cells sorted from blood. The subset is: CD45RA-negative fraction. The receptors stem from a man younger than 40 in good health.

This clone has just a few counts. The chain employs TRBV19 and TRBJ2-1; a possible D gene is TRBD2 (5 bases). Trimming removed 3 bases from V and 4 bases from J, with 13 bases in between. CDR1 and CDR2 from the germline V gene are LNHDA and SQIVND (reference sequence). This CDR3 comprises 15 residues. This chain's CDR3 is CASSIQDFPYNEQFF. DNA for the CDR3: TGTGCCAGTAGTATCCAGGACTTTCCTTACAATGAGCAGTTCTTC.

The CDR3 nucleotides read TGTGCCATCAGTGAGCTGGGACAGGGGGCATTCGAGCAGTACTTC. This translates into CAISELGQGAFEQYF. The V and J genes are TRBV10-3 and TRBJ2-7, with 12 nucleotides matching TRBD1. This CDR3 contains 15 residues. Germline loops: CDR1 ENHRY, CDR2 SYGVKD. The V and J ends lost 2 bases and 6 bases, in that order; junction bases with no gene match: 5.

This clone was counted ten times or more. This chain links TRBV5-1 with TRBJ2-5; D unresolved. Germline lookup yields CDR1 SGHRS and CDR2 YFSETQ. This CDR3 comprises 13 residues. V was pared by 4 bases and J by 7 bases, with 14 bases between. CDR3 sequence reads: CASSPGEWVTQYF. The DNA for the CDR3 is TGCGCCAGCAGCCCAGGCGAGTGGGTGACCCAGTACTTC.

Remarks on this clone: The junction departs from the called germline gene at one end, perhaps through a read error. The V and J genes are TRBV5-1 and TRBJ2-5; D unclear. The CDR3 consists of 13 residues. The germline CDR1 and CDR2 sequences are SGHRS and YFSETQ. The CDR3, as DNA: TGCGCCAGCAGCTTGGAGCTTCAAGCGACCCAGTACTTC. Protein: CASSLELQATQYF. The variable domain in full, completed from reference TRBV5-1 and TRBJ2-5, reads KAGVTQTPRYLIKTRGQQVTLSCSPISGHRSVSWYQQTPGQGLQFLFEYFSETQRNKGNFPGRFSGRQFSNSRSEMNVSTLELGDSALYLCASSLELQATQYFGPGTRLLVL.

This clone was seen a single time. The V gene is TRBV5-1, the J gene TRBJ2-5; a possible D gene is TRBD2 (6 bases). The CDR3 has 14 residues. Trimming took off 1 base at V and 1 base at J, with 8 bases between the two ends. Germline CDR1 SGHRS, CDR2 YFSETQ. Here the CDR3 DNA reads TGCGCCAGCAGCTTGCCCGGGAGCCAAGAGACCCAGTACTTC. This codes for CASSLPGSQETQYF.

In this sample, this clone turned up a few times. The V gene is TRBV19, the J gene TRBJ1-5; no reliable D call. The V end was cut by 11 bases, the J end by 4 bases, with 24 bases between. CDR1 and CDR2 (germline): LNHDA, SQIVND (reference sequence). The CDR3 spans 16 residues. The CDR3: CAPAHGRLPLNQPQHF. As DNA, the CDR3 is TGTGCCCCTGCTCACGGGCGACTTCCCCTAAATCAGCCCCAGCATTTT. Full variable domain (missing parts from reference TRBV19 and TRBJ1-5): DGGITQSPKYLFRKEGQNVTLSCEQNLNHDAMYWYRQDPGQGLRLIYYSQIVNDFQKGDIAEGYSVSREKKESFPLTVTSAQKNPTAFYLCAPAHGRLPLNQPQHFGDGTRLSIL.

This clone has a single count. The V and J genes are TRBV28 and TRBJ1-1; D call uncertain. Between the trimmed V and J ends, which lost 8 bases and 0 bases, there was a span of 10 bases. CDR1 and CDR2 from the germline V gene are MDHEN and SYDVKM. The CDR3 totals 13 residues. This chain's CDR3 is CASANSLNTEAFF. The CDR3 nucleotides read TGTGCCAGCGCCAACAGCCTGAACACTGAAGCTTTCTTT. Using reference TRBV28 and TRBJ1-1 for the parts outside the CDR3, the full variable domain is DVKVTQSSRYLVKRTGEKVFLECVQDMDHENMFWYRQDPGLGLRLIYFSYDVKMKEKGDIPEGYSVSREKKERFSLILESASTNQTSMYLCASANSLNTEAFFGQGTRLTVV.

In its sample, this clone was seen a few times. The V and J genes are TRBV19 and TRBJ2-6, with D possibly matching TRBD1 (5 bases). Looked up from germline, CDR1 is LNHDA and CDR2 is SQIVND (reference sequence). V was cut by 6 bases and J by 4 bases, with 16 bases left in between. This CDR3 contains 16 residues. The CDR3 coding sequence is TGTGCCAGTAGCCCGACCCCAGGGATCGGGGCCAACGTCCTGACTTTC. Translated: CASSPTPGIGANVLTF.

The V and J genes are TRBV19 and TRBJ2-2; perhaps TRBD2 as D (6 bases). Germline assignment: CDR1 LNHDA and CDR2 SQIVND (reference sequence). V was pared by 6 bases and J by 4 bases, with 21 bases between. The CDR3 sequence is 17 residues long. The CDR3 coding sequence is TGTGCCAGTAGCTCACCCGGGGGTAGCGGACTCACCGGGGAGCTGTTTTTT. It yields the protein CASSSPGGSGLTGELFF.

This clone has a single count. This sequence joins TRBV29-1 and TRBJ2-5; D is unclear. CDR3 length: 13 amino acids. V lost 3 bases and J lost 4, with 12 bases in between. CDR1 is SQVTM, CDR2 ANQGSEA, per germline. CDR3 DNA: TGCAGCGTTGAGTTCGGGCTGGGAGAGACCCAGTACTTC. It yields the protein CSVEFGLGETQYF.

The rearrangement links TRBV4-3 to TRBJ2-3, with 7 bases matching TRBD1. The CDR3 spans 16 residues. Germline lookup yields CDR1 LGHNA and CDR2 YSLEER. Losses at the gene ends were 3 bases for V and 4 bases for J; bases not matched to a gene: 10. The CDR3 region has the DNA TGCGCCAGCAGCCATTTACAGGGGTTTGGAGCAGATACGCAGTATTTT. Translation gives CASSHLQGFGADTQYF.

The chain uses TRBV5-4 and TRBJ2-2, with 8 positions matching TRBD2. The V and J ends lost 0 bases and 5 bases, in that order; junction bases with no gene match: 6. CDR3 length: 16 amino acids. Germline V gene data show CDR1 as SGHNT and CDR2 as YYREEE (reference sequence). CDR3 protein: CASSLATGGRTGELFF. Here the CDR3 DNA reads TGTGCCAGCAGCTTGGCGACGGGAGGGAGGACCGGGGAGCTGTTTTTT.

The rearrangement uses TRBV28 and TRBJ1-4; TRBD1 aligns across 7 bases. V dropped 10 bases and J dropped 8; count of bases not matched to a gene: 10. Germline V lookup: CDR1 MDHEN, CDR2 SYDVKM. The CDR3 extends over 13 amino acids. The CDR3 DNA follows: TGTGCCACCGGGGGGACAGCAAAGGAAAAACTGTTTTTT. Its protein product is CATGGTAKEKLFF.

The chain couples TRBV5-1 to TRBJ1-3, with no clear D. Germline values: CDR1 SGHRS, CDR2 YFSETQ. This CDR3 is 15 amino acids long. Trimming shortened V by 4 bases and J by 3 bases, and 14 bases separated the two germline ends. The CDR3 DNA reads TGCGCCAGCAGCAATCACGGACGCGATGGAAACACCATATATTTT. This encodes CASSNHGRDGNTIYF.

This clone has just one count. The gene calls are TRBV7-2 and TRBJ2-3; D uncertain. Germline V gene sequence: CDR1 SGHTA, CDR2 FQGNSA. Trimming took off 0 bases at V and 4 bases at J, with 2 bases between the two ends. This CDR3 comprises 12 residues. The CDR3: CASSLAPDTQYF. CDR3 coding DNA: TGTGCCAGCAGCTTAGCGCCAGATACGCAGTATTTT.

With respect to this clone: Other DNA sequences of this sample code for an identical CDR3. The CDR3 sequence is CAWSLAGGYEQYF. As DNA, the CDR3 is TGTGCCTGGAGTCTAGCGGGAGGCTACGAGCAGTACTTC. The V call is TRBV30, the J call TRBJ2-7; TRBD2 agrees at 11 bases. V was clipped by 2 bases and J by 3 bases; unmatched bases: 0. This CDR3 contains 13 residues. The germline CDR1 and CDR2 sequences are GTSNPN and SVGIG (reference sequence).

The chain has TRBV28 and TRBJ2-7, with 9 bases lining up with TRBD1. This CDR3 is 16 amino acids long. V gave up 4 bases and J gave up 4 bases; unmatched junction bases: 11. In germline, CDR1 is MDHEN, CDR2 SYDVKM. DNA for the CDR3: TGTGCCAGCAGTTCCCCCGGGACAGGGACCCCTTACGAGCAGTACTTC. Its protein is CASSSPGTGTPYEQYF.

This chain joins TRBV25-1 and TRBJ1-1; possibly TRBD1 for D (6 bases). Germline V lookup: CDR1 MGHDK, CDR2 SYGVNS. V was pared by 7 bases and J by 0 bases, with 18 bases between. The CDR3 has 16 amino acids. CDR3: CASTPGGGGMNTEAFF. CDR3 sequence (DNA): TGTGCCAGCACCCCAGGAGGGGGAGGAATGAACACTGAAGCTTTCTTT. The whole variable domain, filled in from reference TRBV25-1 and TRBJ1-1, reads EADIYQTPRYLVIGTGKKITLECSQTMGHDKMYWYQQDPGMELHLIHYSYGVNSTEKGDLSSESTVSRIRTEHFPLTLESARPSHTSQYLCASTPGGGGMNTEAFFGQGTRLTVV.

The J gene is TRBJ1-1, the V gene TRBV14; D remains ambiguous. In germline, CDR1 is SGHDN, CDR2 FVKESK. V lost 4 bases, J lost 6 bases, and 15 bases lay in between. This CDR3 spans 14 amino acids. The CDR3 is CASSPSRVLAEAFF. CDR3 nucleotides: TGTGCCAGCAGCCCCTCTCGGGTGTTGGCTGAAGCTTTCTTT.

This chain uses TRBV18 with TRBJ2-5; 7 nucleotides align to TRBD1. The V segment lost 4 bases and the J segment 5 bases; nucleotides outside the gene matches: 4. The CDR3 spans 13 residues. Germline assignment: CDR1 KGHSH and CDR2 LQKENI. CDR3 residues: CASSQGASETQYF. CDR3 sequence (DNA): TGTGCCAGCTCACAGGGGGCTAGTGAGACCCAGTACTTC.

The rearrangement links TRBV2 to TRBJ1-5, with a weak D call TRBD1 (5 bases). This CDR3 has 13 amino acids. Germline assignment: CDR1 SNHLY and CDR2 FYNNEI. Trimming took off 4 bases at V and 15 bases at J, with 19 bases between the two ends. CDR3 sequence reads: CASSVETEGQRHF. CDR3 DNA sequence: TGTGCCAGCAGTGTGGAGACTGAGGGGCAGCGGCATTTT.

This chain joins TRBV14 and TRBJ2-1, with TRBD1 matching over 7 bases. The germline V gene has CDR1 SGHDN and CDR2 FVKESK. Trimming removed 2 bases from V and 4 bases from J; junction bases left unmatched: 5. The CDR3 has 15 residues. The CDR3 DNA sequence: TGTGCCAGCAGCCAAACAGGGGTAGCATACAATGAGCAGTTCTTC. It encodes CASSQTGVAYNEQFF.

The sample holds one count of this clone. The chain carries TRBV5-1 and TRBJ2-7; 12 positions agree with TRBD2. J lost 7 bases, V lost 4 bases, and 6 bases had no gene match. The germline CDR1 and CDR2 sequences are SGHRS and YFSETQ. This CDR3 has 14 residues. In DNA, the CDR3 is TGCGCCAGCAGCCCCGGACTAGCGGGGCTTGAGCAGTACTTC. It encodes CASSPGLAGLEQYF.

V is TRBV6-5 and J is TRBJ1-4, with a weak D call TRBD1 (6 bases). Trimming cost V 2 bases and J 10 bases, with 14 bases left between them. Per the germline V gene, CDR1 is MNHEY and CDR2 is SVGAGI. This CDR3 comprises 14 residues. The CDR3 bases are TGTGCCAGCAGTTACATAGGAGGGGGGGGAAAACTGTTTTTT. This sequence encodes CASSYIGGGGKLFF.

This clone was recorded at least ten times. The chain joins TRBV6-1 to TRBJ1-5; 12 bases match TRBD1. Germline CDR1 and CDR2: MNHNS and SASEGT. V lost 3 bases to trimming and J lost 7 bases; unmatched junction nucleotides: 4. The CDR3 is made up of 15 amino acids. CDR3 DNA: TGTGCCAGCAGTGAGGGACAGGGGGCTTGGCAGCCCCAGCATTTT. This encodes CASSEGQGAWQPQHF.

The chain joins TRBV27 to TRBJ1-5, with TRBD1 identical over 7 bases. From germline, CDR1 is MNHEY and CDR2 SMNVEV (reference sequence). This CDR3 is built from 16 residues. Trimming at V came to 2 bases and at J to 3 bases, leaving 7 bases not matched to a gene. The CDR3 coding sequence is TGTGCCAGCAGTTTAAGGGGACAGCTTCTCAATCAGCCCCAGCATTTT. It translates to CASSLRGQLLNQPQHF.

J is TRBJ2-7 and V is TRBV25-1, with D possibly being TRBD2 (5 bases). V was pared by 3 bases and J by 0 bases, with 6 bases between. In germline, CDR1 is MGHDK, CDR2 SYGVNS. This CDR3 has 13 amino acids. CDR3 protein: CASSDEGSYEQYF. The CDR3 DNA follows: TGTGCCAGCAGTGATGAGGGCTCCTACGAGCAGTACTTC.

The chain links TRBV5-6 to TRBJ2-3, with 7 bases lining up with TRBD2. This CDR3 is built from 14 residues. With 4 bases clipped from V and 5 bases from J, the junction kept 7 bases outside the gene matches. Germline loops: CDR1 SGHDT, CDR2 YYEEEE. The CDR3 nucleotides are TGTGCCAGCAGCCGGGTAGCGGGTGGAGATACGCAGTATTTT. Translation: CASSRVAGGDTQYF.